These T cell receptor beta chains were read from a single sample in a study of blood T cell repertoires in COVID-19. Measured with immunoSEQ multiplex PCR; TCRdb has only the in-frame clones, and not every one. The table shows 300,000 to 400,000 clones, with 80% to 90% occurring only once. The specimen sequenced was PBMCs or T cells enriched from blood (not recorded which). These receptors were obtained from a man aged 25-45 years who had recovered from COVID-19. Both conserved end residues are part of each CDR3. D genes are given only for firm matches. Expanded clones are given a class, and other clones once, few, many or no size at all.

D gene: .
CDR3 length: 16
V gene: TRBV5-1
J gene: TRBJ2-1
clone size: .
CDR3 DNA: TGCGCCAGCAGCTTGGAGGCGGTCCTGGCCTACAATGAGCAGTTCTTC
CDR3 protein: CASSLEAVLAYNEQFF

D gene: .
CDR3 length: 14
V gene: TRBV15
J gene: TRBJ1-2
clone size: .
CDR3 DNA: TGTGCCACCAGCGACTACAGGGAGCGAGGACTCTACACCTTC
CDR3 protein: CATSDYRERGLYTF

D gene: .
CDR3 length: 15
V gene: TRBV18
J gene: TRBJ2-7
clone size: .
CDR3 DNA: TGTGCCAGCTCACCAGGGGCCCAACTTGGTGGCGAGCAGTACTTC
CDR3 protein: CASSPGAQLGGEQYF

D gene: TRBD1
CDR3 length: 15
V gene: TRBV5-1
J gene: TRBJ2-3
clone size: .
CDR3 DNA: TGCGCCAGCAGCTTGGACAGGGGGGCGGGAGATACGCAGTATTTT
CDR3 protein: CASSLDRGAGDTQYF

D gene: .
CDR3 length: 15
V gene: TRBV3-1/TRBV3-2
J gene: TRBJ1-4
clone size: few
CDR3 DNA: TGTGCCAGCAGCCACGGGGTGTCCACTAATGAAAAACTGTTTTTT
CDR3 protein: CASSHGVSTNEKLFF

D gene: .
CDR3 length: 14
V gene: TRBV21-1
J gene: TRBJ1-6
clone size: once
CDR3 DNA: TGTGCCAGCAGCAAAGTCCAGGGTTATTCACCCCTCCACTTT
CDR3 protein: CASSKVQGYSPLHF

D gene: TRBD1
CDR3 length: 15
V gene: TRBV28
J gene: TRBJ1-2
clone size: .
CDR3 DNA: TGTGCCAGCAGTCCGTATCGGGGACAGCACTATGGCTACACCTTC
CDR3 protein: CASSPYRGQHYGYTF

D gene: TRBD1
CDR3 length: 15
V gene: TRBV7-2
J gene: TRBJ1-5
clone size: .
CDR3 DNA: TGTGCCAGCAGCAAACAGGGGATGGGCAATCAGCCCCAGCATTTT
CDR3 protein: CASSKQGMGNQPQHF

D gene: .
CDR3 length: 13
V gene: TRBV6-5
J gene: TRBJ2-7
clone size: once
CDR3 DNA: TGTGCCAGCAGTTACCAGACAGCCTACGAGCAGTACTTC
CDR3 protein: CASSYQTAYEQYF

D gene: .
CDR3 length: 12
V gene: TRBV7-3
J gene: TRBJ2-1
clone size: few
CDR3 DNA: TGTGCCAGCAGCTATTCAGACGGGGAGCAGTTCTTC
CDR3 protein: CASSYSDGEQFF

D gene: TRBD2
CDR3 length: 16
V gene: TRBV5-1
J gene: TRBJ2-3
clone size: once
CDR3 DNA: TGCGCCAGCAGCTTGGCGGGGGGGGCCTTCACAGATACGCAGTATTTT
CDR3 protein: CASSLAGGAFTDTQYF

D gene: .
CDR3 length: 14
V gene: TRBV6-1
J gene: TRBJ1-5
clone size: .
CDR3 DNA: TGTGCCAGCAGTGAGACAGGAGGCGGTCAGCCCCAGCATTTT
CDR3 protein: CASSETGGGQPQHF

D gene: .
CDR3 length: 14
V gene: TRBV5-8
J gene: TRBJ2-7
clone size: .
CDR3 DNA: TGTGCCAGCAGCTTTAGTGGGAGAGCCTACGAGCAGTACTTC
CDR3 protein: CASSFSGRAYEQYF

D gene: .
CDR3 length: 13
V gene: TRBV30
J gene: TRBJ2-1
clone size: once
CDR3 DNA: TGTGCCTGGAGGGGGCAAAAGGGAAGTGAGCAGTTCTTC
CDR3 protein: CAWRGQKGSEQFF

D gene: .
CDR3 length: 16
V gene: TRBV3-1/TRBV3-2
J gene: TRBJ1-3
clone size: .
CDR3 DNA: TGTGCCAGCAGCTCGCACCGGGAGAGCTCTGGAAACACCATATATTTT
CDR3 protein: CASSSHRESSGNTIYF

D gene: .
CDR3 length: 17
V gene: TRBV11-2
J gene: TRBJ2-7
clone size: .
CDR3 DNA: TGTGCCAGCAGCTTAAGTGCGGGGACGCAGGGTCCCTACGAGCAGTACTTC
CDR3 protein: CASSLSAGTQGPYEQYF

D gene: TRBD1
CDR3 length: 14
V gene: TRBV28
J gene: TRBJ1-4
clone size: .
CDR3 DNA: TGTGCCAGCAGTCCGCCAGGGGGTAACGAAAAACTGTTTTTT
CDR3 protein: CASSPPGGNEKLFF

D gene: TRBD1
CDR3 length: 15
V gene: TRBV2
J gene: TRBJ1-2
clone size: few
CDR3 DNA: TGTGCCAGCAGTGAAGCGGTTAGGGACAGCTATGGCTACACCTTC
CDR3 protein: CASSEAVRDSYGYTF

D gene: .
CDR3 length: 15
V gene: TRBV5-1
J gene: TRBJ1-4
clone size: .
CDR3 DNA: TGCGCCAGCAGCTTGGAGGGCCAGGGCGATGAAAAACTGTTTTTT
CDR3 protein: CASSLEGQGDEKLFF

D gene: .
CDR3 length: 15
V gene: TRBV5-1
J gene: TRBJ2-2
clone size: .
CDR3 DNA: TGCGCCAGCAGCTTGACAGGGAAAGGAACCGGGGAGCTGTTTTTT
CDR3 protein: CASSLTGKGTGELFF

D gene: TRBD1
CDR3 length: 15
V gene: TRBV5-4
J gene: TRBJ2-3
clone size: .
CDR3 DNA: TGTGCCAGCAGCTTATGGGACAGGGGGAGAGATACGCAGTATTTT
CDR3 protein: CASSLWDRGRDTQYF

D gene: TRBD2
CDR3 length: 13
V gene: TRBV6-1
J gene: TRBJ2-3
clone size: .
CDR3 DNA: TGTGCCAGCAGTGAAGGCGGGGGTGATACGCAGTATTTT
CDR3 protein: CASSEGGGDTQYF

D gene: .
CDR3 length: 15
V gene: TRBV10-1
J gene: TRBJ2-3
clone size: .
CDR3 DNA: TGCGCCAGCAGTGAGTCGTACAGCCCCACAGATACGCAGTATTTT
CDR3 protein: CASSESYSPTDTQYF

D gene: .
CDR3 length: 15
V gene: TRBV27
J gene: TRBJ2-1
clone size: .
CDR3 DNA: TGTGCCAGCAGACAACGGGGGAAGAGTGGAAATGAGCAGTTCTTC
CDR3 protein: CASRQRGKSGNEQFF

D gene: TRBD2
CDR3 length: 15
V gene: TRBV27
J gene: TRBJ2-5
clone size: .
CDR3 DNA: TGTGCCAGCAGGAGACTAGCGGGAATACAAGAGACCCAGTACTTC
CDR3 protein: CASRRLAGIQETQYF

D gene: TRBD2
CDR3 length: 16
V gene: TRBV5-4
J gene: TRBJ2-1
clone size: .
CDR3 DNA: TGTGCCAGCAGCTTACAAGCGGGGGGCTCCTACAATGAGCAGTTCTTC
CDR3 protein: CASSLQAGGSYNEQFF

D gene: .
CDR3 length: 13
V gene: TRBV28
J gene: TRBJ2-3
clone size: once
CDR3 DNA: TGTGCCAGCAGTCCCAGGGCAGCCGATACGCAGTATTTT
CDR3 protein: CASSPRAADTQYF

D gene: TRBD2
CDR3 length: 10
V gene: TRBV20-1
J gene: TRBJ2-7
clone size: .
CDR3 DNA: TGCAGTGCTAGAGGGACTAGAGCGCACTTC
CDR3 protein: CSARGTRAHF

D gene: TRBD1
CDR3 length: 13
V gene: TRBV12-3/TRBV12-4
J gene: TRBJ1-2
clone size: .
CDR3 DNA: TGTGCCAGCAGTTCCAGGGACAGTCCGGGCTACACCTTC
CDR3 protein: CASSSRDSPGYTF

D gene: TRBD1
CDR3 length: 16
V gene: TRBV7-9
J gene: TRBJ1-5
clone size: .
CDR3 DNA: TGTGCCAGCAGCCTAGGGACAGGGGGCATAGATCAGCCCCAGCATTTT
CDR3 protein: CASSLGTGGIDQPQHF

D gene: .
CDR3 length: 14
V gene: TRBV28
J gene: TRBJ2-7
clone size: .
CDR3 DNA: TGTGCCAGCAGTTTTATACAGGGCTCCTACGAGCAGTACTTC
CDR3 protein: CASSFIQGSYEQYF

D gene: TRBD2
CDR3 length: 18
V gene: TRBV5-1
J gene: TRBJ2-3
clone size: .
CDR3 DNA: TGCGCCAGCAGCCTGAGCTTAGGTCTAGCGGGGGCCGCAGATACGCAGTATTTT
CDR3 protein: CASSLSLGLAGAADTQYF

D gene: TRBD1
CDR3 length: 14
V gene: TRBV6-5
J gene: TRBJ1-4
clone size: .
CDR3 DNA: TGTGCCAGCAGTTACAGGGGGCAGGGAGAAAAACTGTTTTTT
CDR3 protein: CASSYRGQGEKLFF

D gene: .
CDR3 length: 15
V gene: TRBV12-5
J gene: TRBJ1-4
clone size: .
CDR3 DNA: TGTGCTAGTGGTACGCCCCTGTGGCTTAACGAAAAACTGTTTTTT
CDR3 protein: CASGTPLWLNEKLFF

D gene: .
CDR3 length: 15
V gene: TRBV4-2
J gene: TRBJ1-3
clone size: .
CDR3 DNA: TGTGCCAGCAGCCAAGACGCAGGGACAGGAAACACCATATATTTT
CDR3 protein: CASSQDAGTGNTIYF

D gene: TRBD1
CDR3 length: 15
V gene: TRBV28
J gene: TRBJ2-7
clone size: .
CDR3 DNA: TGTGCCAGCAGTTTAGGGGGACAGGGGGCCGGCGAGCAGTACTTC
CDR3 protein: CASSLGGQGAGEQYF

D gene: TRBD2
CDR3 length: 15
V gene: TRBV27
J gene: TRBJ2-7
clone size: .
CDR3 DNA: TGTGCCAGCAGGTCCGGGACTAGCGGCTCCTACGAGCAGTACTTC
CDR3 protein: CASRSGTSGSYEQYF

D gene: TRBD1
CDR3 length: 14
V gene: TRBV2
J gene: TRBJ1-5
clone size: .
CDR3 DNA: TGTGCCAGCAGTGGGACAGGGGAGGATCAGCCCCAGCATTTT
CDR3 protein: CASSGTGEDQPQHF

D gene: TRBD1
CDR3 length: 16
V gene: TRBV2
J gene: TRBJ2-7
clone size: few
CDR3 DNA: TGTGCCAGCAGTGAAGTAGTGGGACAGGGTATCTACGAGCAGTACTTC
CDR3 protein: CASSEVVGQGIYEQYF

D gene: .
CDR3 length: 13
V gene: TRBV6-4
J gene: TRBJ2-7
clone size: .
CDR3 DNA: TGTGCCAGCAGTGTTGAACTAACAGGGAAGCAGTACTTC
CDR3 protein: CASSVELTGKQYF

D gene: TRBD1
CDR3 length: 15
V gene: TRBV28
J gene: TRBJ1-1
clone size: .
CDR3 DNA: TGTGCCAGCAGTTTGGCCGGGACAGGGGGCCTGGGAGCTTTCTTT
CDR3 protein: CASSLAGTGGLGAFF

D gene: .
CDR3 length: 15
V gene: TRBV6-5
J gene: TRBJ1-5
clone size: .
CDR3 DNA: TGTGCCAGCAGTTACGAATCCGGGGGCAATCAGCCCCAGCATTTT
CDR3 protein: CASSYESGGNQPQHF

D gene: TRBD1
CDR3 length: 15
V gene: TRBV6-5
J gene: TRBJ2-3
clone size: .
CDR3 DNA: TGTGCCAGCAGTTCTCAGGGGGCTGAGGCAGATACGCAGTATTTT
CDR3 protein: CASSSQGAEADTQYF

D gene: TRBD2
CDR3 length: 17
V gene: TRBV7-2
J gene: TRBJ2-2
clone size: few
CDR3 DNA: TGTGCCAGCAGCTCTAAGACTAGCGCCCATTACACCGGGGAGCTGTTTTTT
CDR3 protein: CASSSKTSAHYTGELFF

D gene: TRBD1
CDR3 length: 13
V gene: TRBV12-3/TRBV12-4
J gene: TRBJ1-1
clone size: .
CDR3 DNA: TGTGCCAGCAGTTGGGACAGGGGGACTGAAGCTTTCTTT
CDR3 protein: CASSWDRGTEAFF

D gene: .
CDR3 length: 14
V gene: TRBV10-3
J gene: TRBJ2-2
clone size: .
CDR3 DNA: TGTGCCATCAGTGAGGGACTACCCACCGGGGAGCTGTTTTTT
CDR3 protein: CAISEGLPTGELFF

D gene: .
CDR3 length: 14
V gene: TRBV5-5
J gene: TRBJ2-5
clone size: .
CDR3 DNA: TGTGCCAGCAGCTTGGGCCTAGGACAAGAGACCCAGTACTTC
CDR3 protein: CASSLGLGQETQYF

D gene: .
CDR3 length: 14
V gene: TRBV27
J gene: TRBJ2-7
clone size: .
CDR3 DNA: TGTGCCAGCAGTTTAGGGCAGGGGTCCTACGAGCAGTACTTC
CDR3 protein: CASSLGQGSYEQYF

D gene: TRBD2
CDR3 length: 15
V gene: TRBV6-5
J gene: TRBJ2-5
clone size: .
CDR3 DNA: TGTGCCAGCAGCCTTGGGCTCCCCGGGGGGGAGACCCAGTACTTC
CDR3 protein: CASSLGLPGGETQYF

D gene: .
CDR3 length: 13
V gene: TRBV2
J gene: TRBJ2-3
clone size: .
CDR3 DNA: TGTGCCAGCTGCTGTGAGGGCACAGATACGCAGTATTTT
CDR3 protein: CASCCEGTDTQYF

D gene: .
CDR3 length: 16
V gene: TRBV27
J gene: TRBJ2-7
clone size: .
CDR3 DNA: TGTGCCAGCAGTTTATATCCCTCTGCAGGGGGAGGCGAGCAGTACTTC
CDR3 protein: CASSLYPSAGGGEQYF

D gene: .
CDR3 length: 13
V gene: TRBV29-1
J gene: TRBJ1-1
clone size: once
CDR3 DNA: TGCAGCGTTGAACCCAGGTTGAACACTGAAGCTTTCTTT
CDR3 protein: CSVEPRLNTEAFF

D gene: TRBD2
CDR3 length: 17
V gene: TRBV5-1
J gene: TRBJ2-7
clone size: .
CDR3 DNA: TGCGCCAGCAGCTTGGTTGTGACGGGGGGACCTAGCTTCGAGCAGTACTTC
CDR3 protein: CASSLVVTGGPSFEQYF

D gene: TRBD1
CDR3 length: 17
V gene: TRBV2
J gene: TRBJ2-3
clone size: .
CDR3 DNA: TGTGCCAGCAGTGACAGGGGGCTAGTCGAATTCACAGATACGCAGTATTTT
CDR3 protein: CASSDRGLVEFTDTQYF

D gene: .
CDR3 length: 11
V gene: TRBV5-5
J gene: TRBJ2-7
clone size: .
CDR3 DNA: TGTGCCTCCCAGGGATCCGACGAGCAGTACTTC
CDR3 protein: CASQGSDEQYF